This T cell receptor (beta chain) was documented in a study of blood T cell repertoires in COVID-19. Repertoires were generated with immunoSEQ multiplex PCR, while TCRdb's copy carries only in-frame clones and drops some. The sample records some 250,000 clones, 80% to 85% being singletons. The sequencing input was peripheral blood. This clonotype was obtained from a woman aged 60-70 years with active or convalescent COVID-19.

The CDR3 protein is CAWSFTGQGDDGYTF. The CDR3 DNA sequence: TGTGCCTGGAGTTTTACGGGACAGGGGGATGATGGCTACACCTTC. This rearrangement joins TRBV30 to TRBJ1-2; 11 positions agree with TRBD1. CDR3 size: 15 residues. The V segment lost 2 bases and the J segment 6 bases; nucleotides outside the gene matches: 8. Germline V gene data show CDR1 as GTSNPN and CDR2 as SVGIG (reference sequence). The full variable domain, with the rest looked up from reference TRBV30 and TRBJ1-2, is SQTIHQWPATLVQPVGSPLSLECTVEGTSNPNLYWYRQAAGRGLQLLFYSVGIGQISSEVPQNLSASRPQDRQFILSSKKLLLSDSGFYLCAWSFTGQGDDGYTFGSGTRLTVV.